This TCR beta chain was retrieved from a study of blood T cell repertoires in COVID-19. Study at large: T cells, B-cell-depleted T cells, or PBMCs supplied cDNA or gDNA.

Patients of the Seattle cohort, enrolled during active infection, were followed longitudinally. The method was immunoSEQ multiplex PCR; TCRdb's version includes in-frame clones alone and lacks a portion of them. Of some 450,000 clones listed, approximately 88% are singletons. Germline CDR1 is MNHEY and CDR2 is SMNVEV (reference sequence). The junction had 18 bases not matched to a gene; V was cut back by 6 bases and J by 8 bases. The length of the CDR3 is 17 residues. The sample comprised peripheral blood. V gene TRBV27 combines with J gene TRBJ1-1; TRBD1 matches at 10 bases. This receptor was identified in a woman in her 50s with COVID-19, enrolled during active disease. CDR3 protein: CASRLKFGDRGQLEAFF. As DNA, the CDR3 is TGTGCCAGCAGACTAAAGTTCGGGGACAGGGGCCAGTTGGAAGCTTTCTTT.